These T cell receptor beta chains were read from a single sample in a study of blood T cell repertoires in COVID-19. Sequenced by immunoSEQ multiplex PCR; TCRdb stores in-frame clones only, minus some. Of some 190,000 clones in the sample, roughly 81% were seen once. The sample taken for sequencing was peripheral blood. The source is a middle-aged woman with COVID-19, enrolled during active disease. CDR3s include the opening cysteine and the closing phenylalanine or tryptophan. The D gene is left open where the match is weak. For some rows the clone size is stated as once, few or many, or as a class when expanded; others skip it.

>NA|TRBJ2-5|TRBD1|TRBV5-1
TGCGCCAGCAGCCGGAAACAGGGGATAGAGACCCAGTACTTC
CASSRKQGIETQYF
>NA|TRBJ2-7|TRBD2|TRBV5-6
TGTGCCAGCAGCTTGACGCCGGGACTAGCGGGCTCCTACGAGCAGTACTTC
CASSLTPGLAGSYEQYF
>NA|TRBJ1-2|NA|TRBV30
TGTGCCTGGAGTGTAAAGGGGGAACCGAGTATAACTAACTATGGCTACACCTTC
CAWSVKGEPSITNYGYTF
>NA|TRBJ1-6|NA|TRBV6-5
TGTGCCAGCACCCTGACGGGAAATTCACCCCTCCACTTT
CASTLTGNSPLHF
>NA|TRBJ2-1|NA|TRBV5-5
TGTGCCAGCAGCTTGTTGAGCGGCAGATACAATGAGCAGTTCTTC
CASSLLSGRYNEQFF
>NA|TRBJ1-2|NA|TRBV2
TGTCTCACGTGGGGGCGCTATGGCTACACCTTC
CLTWGRYGYTF
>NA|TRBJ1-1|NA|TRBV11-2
TGTGCCAGCAGCTCGCCGGGACACCAGAACACTGAAGCTTTCTTT
CASSSPGHQNTEAFF
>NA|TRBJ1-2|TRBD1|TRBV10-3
TGTGCCATACAGGGGTTTAACTATGGCTACACCTTC
CAIQGFNYGYTF
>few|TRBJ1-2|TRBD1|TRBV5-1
TGCGCCAGCAGCTCCACTCTCGGGCAGGGGGCAGTTAGTGGCTACACCTTC
CASSSTLGQGAVSGYTF
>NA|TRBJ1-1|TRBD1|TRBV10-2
TGCGCCAGCAGTAGACAGGGGAACACTGAAGCTTTCTTT
CASSRQGNTEAFF
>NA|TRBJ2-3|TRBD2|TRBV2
TGTGCCAGCCAACAAACTAGCGTAGGCACAGATACGCAGTATTTT
CASQQTSVGTDTQYF
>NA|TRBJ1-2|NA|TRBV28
TGTGCCAGCAGTTTAGGCAGGCTAGCGCTCTATGGCTACACCTTC
CASSLGRLALYGYTF
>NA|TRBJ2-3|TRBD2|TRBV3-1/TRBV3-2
TGTGCCAGCAGCCACAAACGGATGGTAGCGGGGCTCCAGGATACGCAGTATTTT
CASSHKRMVAGLQDTQYF
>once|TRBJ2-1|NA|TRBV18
TGTGCCAGCTCACCACCTAGCGGTGGTGAGCAGTTCTTC
CASSPPSGGEQFF
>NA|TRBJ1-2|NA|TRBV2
TGTGCCAGCAGTGAGGTTCGGGGGGAGGGCTACACCTTC
CASSEVRGEGYTF
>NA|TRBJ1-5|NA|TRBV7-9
TGTGCCAGCAGCTTAGGGGCGGGGGGCGACCAGCCCCAGCATTTT
CASSLGAGGDQPQHF
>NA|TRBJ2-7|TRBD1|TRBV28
TGTGCCAGCAGATCCGGGACAGGGTCTATTCACGAGCAGTACTTC
CASRSGTGSIHEQYF
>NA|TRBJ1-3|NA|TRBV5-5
TGTGCCAGCAGCTTGGACAGCTACTCTGGAAACACCATATATTTT
CASSLDSYSGNTIYF
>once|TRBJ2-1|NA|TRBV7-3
TGTGCCAGCAGCTTCAATCCCGTTAGCTCCTACAATGAGCAGTTCTTC
CASSFNPVSSYNEQFF
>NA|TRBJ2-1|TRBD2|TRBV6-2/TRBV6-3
TGTGCCAGCAGTTCATTAGCGGGAGTTAACAATGAGCAGTTCTTC
CASSSLAGVNNEQFF
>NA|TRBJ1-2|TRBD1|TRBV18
TGTGCCAGCTCACCGAGGGACAGGGGAAACTACTATGGCTACACCTTC
CASSPRDRGNYYGYTF
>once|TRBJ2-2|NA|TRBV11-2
TGTGCCAGCAGCTTAGATCAAACGGGGAACACCGGGGAGCTGTTTTTT
CASSLDQTGNTGELFF
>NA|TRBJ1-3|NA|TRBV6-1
TGTGCCAGCAGTCCCAGGGCGTCCTCGAGAAACACCATATATTTT
CASSPRASSRNTIYF
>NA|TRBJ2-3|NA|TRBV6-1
TGTGCCAGCAGTGAACAACCCTACCCCACAGATACGCAGTATTTT
CASSEQPYPTDTQYF
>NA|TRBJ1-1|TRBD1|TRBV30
TGTGCCTGGAGTTCTCCGGACGGACAGGGCGTCGGGACTGAAGCTTTCTTT
CAWSSPDGQGVGTEAFF
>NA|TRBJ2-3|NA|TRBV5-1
TGCGCCAGCAGCTTGACAGGGTCGGGCGTAGATACGCAGTATTTT
CASSLTGSGVDTQYF
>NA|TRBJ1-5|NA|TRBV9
TGTGCCAGCAGCGAAGGGTTAGGGGGTAGCAATCAGCCCCAGCATTTT
CASSEGLGGSNQPQHF
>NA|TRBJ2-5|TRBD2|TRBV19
TGTGCCAGTAGTCCGGCTAGCGGGGGGCTACAGTACTTC
CASSPASGGLQYF
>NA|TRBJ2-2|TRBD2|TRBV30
TGTGCCTGGAATTCGGGGATCGGGGTAGCGGGAGCGAACACCGGGGAGCTGTTTTTT
CAWNSGIGVAGANTGELFF
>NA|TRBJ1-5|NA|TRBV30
TGTGCCTGGACGACAGGCCTCGGTCAGCCCCAGCATTTT
CAWTTGLGQPQHF
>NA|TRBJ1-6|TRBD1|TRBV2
TGTGCCAGCAGTATGACAGGGCGGAGCTCCTATAATTCACCCCTCCACTTT
CASSMTGRSSYNSPLHF
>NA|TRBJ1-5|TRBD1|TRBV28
TGTGCCAGCAGTTTGGGACAGATCAATCAGCCCCAGCATTTT
CASSLGQINQPQHF
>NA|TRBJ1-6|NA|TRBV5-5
TGTGCCAGCAGCCGTGAGACAGCTAATTATTCACCCCTCCACTTT
CASSRETANYSPLHF